This T cell receptor beta chain was recorded in a study of shared clonotypes between healthy human individuals. Generated by immunoSEQ multiplex PCR, the TCRdb table keeps only in-frame clones and is missing some. This table holds 1.5 million to 1.9 million clones, 95% to 99% found once. As concerns this clone: The antigen remains undetermined.

General study findings and limits: The donor pool, a small one, limited the genetic and exposure-history diversity represented.

CDR1 SGHAT and CDR2 FQNNGV come from the germline V gene. Trimming took 5 bases from V and 5 from J; bases not matched to a gene: 11. CDR3 length equals 17 residues. The receptor was isolated from a man aged 25 to 45 in good health. The V and J genes are TRBV11-2 and TRBJ2-7; 14 positions agree with TRBD2. The sequencing sample was made of naive CD4+ T cells sorted from blood. The subset was: CD45RA+ positively selected. CDR3 coding DNA: TGTGCCAGCAGCCGACTAGCGGGAGGGGGAGGATCGGACGAGCAGTACTTC. It codes for CASSRLAGGGGSDEQYF.